The clone carrying this T cell receptor (beta chain) turned up a few times. The antigen is not known. TCRdb ran MiXCR on the 5' RACE reads and lists one entry per CDR3 protein. The sample includes around 150,000 distinct CDR3 sequences, 11% seen only once; the top ten take 3.5% to 4.5%. The data stem from a study of T-cell memory formation after mild COVID-19. Germline CDR1 and CDR2: MGHRA and YSYEKL. CDR3 length equals 15 residues. V was pared by 2 bases and J by 4 bases, with 6 bases of the junction left unmatched. The study's findings and limits: There were some responding clones in pre-infection memory, which suggested that cross-reactive memory had joined. CD8+ contracting clones occupied EMRA, while CD4+ ones occupied mainly CM and EM.

The source of this sequence is a man aged 18 to 30 who had mild COVID-19 (a few samples of this study predate the infection). Cell type and time point are not known. Sequencing used PBMCs or a T cell subset sorted from them (not recorded which). The V call is TRBV4-1, the J call TRBJ1-1; 8 bases match TRBD1. The CDR3 bases are TGCGCCAGCAGCCAAACAGGGGGTTTAGTCACTGAAGCTTTCTTT. Its translation is CASSQTGGLVTEAFF.